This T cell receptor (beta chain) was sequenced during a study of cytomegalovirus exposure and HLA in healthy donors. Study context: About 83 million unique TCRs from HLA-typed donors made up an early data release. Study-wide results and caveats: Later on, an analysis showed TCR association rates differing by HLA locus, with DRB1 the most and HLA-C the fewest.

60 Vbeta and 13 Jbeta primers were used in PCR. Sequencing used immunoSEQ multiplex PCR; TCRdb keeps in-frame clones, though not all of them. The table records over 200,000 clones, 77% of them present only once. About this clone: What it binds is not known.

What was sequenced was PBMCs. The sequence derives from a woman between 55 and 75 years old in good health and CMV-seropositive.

CDR3 in amino acids: CASSVGPHRGTYNSPLHF. The CDR3 DNA follows: TGTGCCAGCAGCGTCGGTCCACACAGGGGAACCTATAATTCACCCCTCCACTTT. The J gene is TRBJ1-6, the V gene TRBV9; 7 bases align to TRBD1. V lost 2 bases to trimming and J lost 2 bases; unmatched junction nucleotides: 10. The CDR3 length is 18 residues. Germline V gene data show CDR1 as SGDLS and CDR2 as YYNGEE.